This T cell receptor beta chain was profiled in a study of OX40 agonist ivuxolimab in advanced cancers. This clone was found many times. Some clones are missing from TCRdb's copy, which holds only in-frame ones; the method was immunoSEQ multiplex PCR. In the table there are about 52,000 clones, roughly 91% of which are singletons. The source was CD4+ or CD8+ T cells sorted from blood, collected in a trial of the OX40 agonist ivuxolimab. This sequence was found in an adult with an advanced solid tumor such as melanoma, head and neck, liver or kidney cancer.

The CDR3, as DNA: TGTGCCAGCAGCCCCTTTGGGAGCGGCCCCTACGAGCAGTACTTC. Its translation is CASSPFGSGPYEQYF. This sequence joins TRBV7-2 and TRBJ2-7, with TRBD2 as a possible D gene (5 bases). CDR1 and CDR2 from the germline V gene are SGHTA and FQGNSA. V was shortened by 5 bases and J by 2 bases, with 16 bases between the two germline ends. The CDR3 contains 15 residues.